This entry concerns a single T cell receptor (beta chain). Its target antigen remains unknown. No base quality values were provided; no much bigger clone lies one nucleotide off. Libraries came from RT-PCR. Sequencing took place on an Illumina HiSeq 2500. The raw public data were reprocessed by TCRdb itself: fastp quality trimming at Q25, MiXCR clonotype calling, in-frame beta chains only. All rows with the same CDR3 protein become a single entry with the most common DNA and genes. The sample table lists roughly 710,000 distinct CDR3 sequences, 11% to 15% of them with a count of one. Less than 8.5% of the sample belongs to the ten largest clones. The CDR3 spans 15 residues, from the cysteine through the phenylalanine. Only the CDR3 part of the read is kept: 45 bases, read in frame from the first base. Ends trimmed: V by 6 bases, J by 5 bases; bases unmatched to a gene: 9. From a lookup of the germline V gene, CDR1 and CDR2 are SGHTA and FQGNSA.

The sample comes from a study of response to subunit inactivated influenza vaccine (dated by TCRdb to the late 2010s). Some background on the complete study: Deep quantitative profiling of the T cell receptor repertoire was used in the study to follow responses to a trivalent subunit inactivated influenza vaccine. Study-level results and caveats: According to the authors, only a limited number of new T cells may be recruited by each seasonal influenza vaccination.

Here the sequenced sample was PBMCs from blood, taken 14 to 15 days before vaccination. Recombination joined TRBV7-2 with TRBJ2-5, and 10 bases in between align with TRBD2. The sequence came from a man aged 45 to 65 who received an inactivated influenza vaccine. Donor details come from another sample of the same person, matched by shared clones. This receptor has the CDR3 CASSAERGGWETQYF. The DNA is TGTGCCAGCAGTGCCGAGCGGGGGGGCTGGGAGACCCAGTACTTC.